Detailed here is one TCR beta chain. Its antigen is undetermined. This specimen comes from a study of CD8 T cells in Susac syndrome. Whole-study findings and limits: It was acknowledged by the study that relatively few individuals were included in its TCR sequencing and HLA analysis.

Reverse transcription used about 0.45 to 1 ug RNA and random hexamers. TCRdb reprocessed the immunoSEQ multiplex PCR reads with MiXCR, giving one entry per CDR3 protein. Altogether about 300,000 distinct CDR3 sequences are present, over 75% being singletons, with the ten largest covering 0.18%. Looked up from germline, CDR1 is KGHSH and CDR2 is LQKENI. The CDR3 is made up of 16 amino acids. V lost 2 bases and J 1 base, leaving 12 bases between the germline ends. This sequence originates from a human donor with multiple sclerosis. The source material was CD8+ T cells from PBMCs. The chain is built from TRBV18 and TRBJ2-1, with D tentatively TRBD2 (6 bases). CDR3 region: CASSPTGVRSYNEQFF. Here the CDR3 DNA reads TGTGCCAGCTCACCAACGGGGGTACGATCCTACAATGAGCAGTTCTTC.